This TCR beta chain was recovered during a study of circulating CD8 cells and anti-PD-1 response in melanoma. Concerning this clonotype: The antigen remains undetermined.

Notes on the study in general: Replicates were generally not done for experiments. Clonotype sharing was highest between DPOS and TIGIT subsets.

CDR3 size: 12 residues. V was cut by 8 bases and J by 5 bases, with 13 bases left in between. The germline CDR1 and CDR2 sequences are LNHDA and SQIVND (reference sequence). Sorting of live CD3+CD8+TCRalphabeta+ cells by PD-1 and/or TIGIT gave four subsets. The QIAseq Immune Repertoire TCR panel built the libraries from around 15 ng of total RNA. TCRdb reprocessed the reads via MiXCR and lists one record per CDR3 protein. The sample holds approximately 700 distinct CDR3 sequences, 13% seen once. This TCR derives from a human donor with melanoma. Sequenced material: CD8+ T cells from PBMCs, taken at baseline or after one month of anti-PD-1 therapy (not recorded which). The genes are TRBV19 and TRBJ2-7; D remains unclear. CDR3 nucleotides: TGTGCCAGTGCTCAGACCCCTAACGAGCAGTACTTC. Translated: CASAQTPNEQYF.